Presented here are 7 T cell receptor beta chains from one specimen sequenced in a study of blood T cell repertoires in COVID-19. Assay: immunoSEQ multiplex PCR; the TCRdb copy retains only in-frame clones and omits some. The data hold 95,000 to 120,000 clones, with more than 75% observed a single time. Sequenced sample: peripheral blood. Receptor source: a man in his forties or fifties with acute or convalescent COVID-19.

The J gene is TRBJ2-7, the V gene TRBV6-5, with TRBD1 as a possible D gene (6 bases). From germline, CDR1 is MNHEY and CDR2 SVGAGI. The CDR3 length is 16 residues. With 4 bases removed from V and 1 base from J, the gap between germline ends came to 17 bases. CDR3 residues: CASSSRWGGQSYEQYF. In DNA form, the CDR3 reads TGTGCCAGCAGTTCCAGATGGGGTGGACAGTCCTACGAGCAGTACTTC.

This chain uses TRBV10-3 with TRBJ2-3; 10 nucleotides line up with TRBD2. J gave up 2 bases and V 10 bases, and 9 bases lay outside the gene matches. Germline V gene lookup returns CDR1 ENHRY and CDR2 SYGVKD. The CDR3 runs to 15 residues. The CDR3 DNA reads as TGTGCCACTCTTATTAGCGGGGGGAACACAGATACGCAGTATTTT. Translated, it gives CATLISGGNTDTQYF.

The DNA for the CDR3 is TGTGCCAGCAGTGAATCGGGCGGGGGGAACAACAATGAGCAGTTCTTC. It is translated as CASSESGGGNNNEQFF. The chain couples TRBV25-1 to TRBJ2-1; 8 bases are a match to TRBD2. Trimming at V came to 1 base and at J to 5 bases, leaving 7 bases not matched to a gene. Germline CDR1 is MGHDK and CDR2 is SYGVNS. The CDR3 covers 16 residues.

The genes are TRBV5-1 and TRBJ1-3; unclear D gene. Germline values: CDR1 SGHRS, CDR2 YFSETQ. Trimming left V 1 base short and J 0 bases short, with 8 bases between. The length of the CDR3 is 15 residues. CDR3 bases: TGCGCCAGCAGCTTGAGCTCAAACTCTGGAAACACCATATATTTT. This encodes CASSLSSNSGNTIYF.

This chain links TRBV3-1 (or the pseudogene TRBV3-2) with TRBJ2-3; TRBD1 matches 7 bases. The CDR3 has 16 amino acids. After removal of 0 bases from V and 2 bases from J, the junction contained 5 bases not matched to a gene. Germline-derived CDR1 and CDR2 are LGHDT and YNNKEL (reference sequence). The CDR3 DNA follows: TGTGCCAGCAGCCAAGAACAGGGGTGGATCACAGATACGCAGTATTTT. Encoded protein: CASSQEQGWITDTQYF.

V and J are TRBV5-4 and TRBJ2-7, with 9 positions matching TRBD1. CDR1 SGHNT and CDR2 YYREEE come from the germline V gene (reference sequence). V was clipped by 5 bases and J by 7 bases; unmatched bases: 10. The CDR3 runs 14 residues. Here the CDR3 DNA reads TGTGCCAGCAGTCCAGGGACAGGGTTGGGGGAGCAGTACTTC. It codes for CASSPGTGLGEQYF.

CDR3 residues: CASSSGLAGGLGANVLTF. In DNA form, the CDR3 reads TGTGCCAGCAGCTCAGGACTAGCGGGGGGGCTTGGGGCCAACGTCCTGACTTTC. V gene TRBV7-2 combines with J gene TRBJ2-6; 15 nucleotides agree with TRBD2. The V gene end was trimmed by 4 bases and the J gene end by 3 bases; junction bases not matched to a gene: 4. CDR3 length: 18 amino acids. CDR1 is SGHTA, CDR2 FQGNSA, per germline. The variable domain in full, with the rest retrieved from reference TRBV7-2 and TRBJ2-6, is GAGVSQSPSNKVTEKGKDVELRCDPISGHTALYWYRQSLGQGLEFLIYFQGNSAPDKSGLPSDRFSAERTGGSVSTLTIQRTQQEDSAVYLCASSSGLAGGLGANVLTFGAGSRLTVL.